This TCR beta chain was recorded in a study of blood T cell repertoires in COVID-19. Study at large: Specimens from acute and convalescent COVID-19 originated in the United States, Italy and Spain.

Libraries were prepared by immunoSEQ multiplex PCR; TCRdb keeps only in-frame clonotypes and omits some of them. The sample yields 450,000 or so clones, 89% seen once. V was pared by 2 bases and J by 3 bases, with 16 bases between. Germline V gene lookup returns CDR1 LNHNV and CDR2 YYDKDF (reference sequence). The CDR3 is made up of 16 amino acids. Material: peripheral blood. The J gene is TRBJ1-2, the V gene TRBV15, with a possible D match to TRBD1 (6 bases). The TCR originated in a woman aged 40 to 55 with COVID-19, enrolled during active disease. The CDR3 here is CATSRWRAGADYGYTF. CDR3 sequence (DNA): TGTGCCACCAGCAGATGGAGAGCAGGGGCAGACTATGGCTACACCTTC.